The 5 T cell receptor beta chains presented below share a single source sample, sequenced in a study of naive and memory T cell subsets (dated by TCRdb to about 2017). Libraries were constructed by UMI-ligation and nested PCR. Sequencing was performed on an Illumina MiSeq. The beta constant-region primer consisted of an equimolar mixture of two oligonucleotides that together covered TRBC1 and TRBC2. TCRdb's own reprocessing of the public reads used fastp at Q25 and MiXCR and kept productive beta chains. Each CDR3 protein gets just one entry, which takes the most common genes and DNA from the rows behind it. Present in this sample are around 160,000 distinct CDR3 sequences, 15% to 20% of which were seen just once. The ten largest clones represent about 0.15% of the sample. The sample taken for sequencing was naive CD4+ T cells from blood. Taken with the paper, the label for cell subset or site translates to: naive T cells, CD45RA high CD27+. These receptors originate from a human donor in good health.

This clonotype was seen a few times. The chain links TRBV14 to TRBJ2-2; D possibly corresponds to TRBD1 (6 bases). Germline V gives CDR1 SGHDN, CDR2 FVKESK. V lost 5 bases and J lost 0, with 7 bases in between. CDR3 size: 14 residues. In nucleotides, the CDR3 is TGTGCCAGCAGCGCAGGGGCGAACACCGGGGAGCTGTTTTTT. Protein product: CASSAGANTGELFF.

This clonotype was found a few times. The rearrangement links TRBV6-1 to TRBJ1-2, with no clear D. Germline CDR1 MNHNS, CDR2 SASEGT. The CDR3 covers 13 residues. Deletions cut 6 bases from V and 4 bases from J, with 12 bases between. The CDR3 DNA sequence: TGTGCCAGCAGCCCCTCCATCGGCTATGGCTACACCTTC. Translating it yields CASSPSIGYGYTF.

CDR3 sequence: CASSGDRTYEQYF. The CDR3 DNA reads as TGCGCCAGCAGCGGGGACAGGACCTACGAGCAGTACTTC. The chain is built from TRBV5-1 and TRBJ2-7, with 8 bases that match TRBD1. The CDR3 sequence is 13 residues long. In germline, CDR1 is SGHRS, CDR2 YFSETQ. J was trimmed by 2 bases and V by 4 bases; bases with no gene match: 2.

The table lists this clonotype with a few counts. The J gene is TRBJ1-1, the V gene TRBV25-1, with 8 bases lining up with TRBD1. J lost 0 bases, V lost 7 bases, and 4 bases had no gene match. The CDR3 totals 14 residues. Germline values: CDR1 MGHDK, CDR2 SYGVNS. CDR3 residues: CASKQGVLNTEAFF. The CDR3 DNA follows: TGTGCCAGCAAACAGGGGGTGTTGAACACTGAAGCTTTCTTT.

The chain employs TRBV24-1 and TRBJ2-7; D is unclear. Germline CDR1 KGHDR, CDR2 SFDVKD. V was shortened by 4 bases and J by 2 bases, with 14 bases between the two germline ends. The length of the CDR3 is 15 residues. The CDR3 sequence: CATSEEPGQTYEQYF. The CDR3 nucleotides read TGTGCCACCAGTGAGGAACCGGGTCAAACCTACGAGCAGTACTTC.